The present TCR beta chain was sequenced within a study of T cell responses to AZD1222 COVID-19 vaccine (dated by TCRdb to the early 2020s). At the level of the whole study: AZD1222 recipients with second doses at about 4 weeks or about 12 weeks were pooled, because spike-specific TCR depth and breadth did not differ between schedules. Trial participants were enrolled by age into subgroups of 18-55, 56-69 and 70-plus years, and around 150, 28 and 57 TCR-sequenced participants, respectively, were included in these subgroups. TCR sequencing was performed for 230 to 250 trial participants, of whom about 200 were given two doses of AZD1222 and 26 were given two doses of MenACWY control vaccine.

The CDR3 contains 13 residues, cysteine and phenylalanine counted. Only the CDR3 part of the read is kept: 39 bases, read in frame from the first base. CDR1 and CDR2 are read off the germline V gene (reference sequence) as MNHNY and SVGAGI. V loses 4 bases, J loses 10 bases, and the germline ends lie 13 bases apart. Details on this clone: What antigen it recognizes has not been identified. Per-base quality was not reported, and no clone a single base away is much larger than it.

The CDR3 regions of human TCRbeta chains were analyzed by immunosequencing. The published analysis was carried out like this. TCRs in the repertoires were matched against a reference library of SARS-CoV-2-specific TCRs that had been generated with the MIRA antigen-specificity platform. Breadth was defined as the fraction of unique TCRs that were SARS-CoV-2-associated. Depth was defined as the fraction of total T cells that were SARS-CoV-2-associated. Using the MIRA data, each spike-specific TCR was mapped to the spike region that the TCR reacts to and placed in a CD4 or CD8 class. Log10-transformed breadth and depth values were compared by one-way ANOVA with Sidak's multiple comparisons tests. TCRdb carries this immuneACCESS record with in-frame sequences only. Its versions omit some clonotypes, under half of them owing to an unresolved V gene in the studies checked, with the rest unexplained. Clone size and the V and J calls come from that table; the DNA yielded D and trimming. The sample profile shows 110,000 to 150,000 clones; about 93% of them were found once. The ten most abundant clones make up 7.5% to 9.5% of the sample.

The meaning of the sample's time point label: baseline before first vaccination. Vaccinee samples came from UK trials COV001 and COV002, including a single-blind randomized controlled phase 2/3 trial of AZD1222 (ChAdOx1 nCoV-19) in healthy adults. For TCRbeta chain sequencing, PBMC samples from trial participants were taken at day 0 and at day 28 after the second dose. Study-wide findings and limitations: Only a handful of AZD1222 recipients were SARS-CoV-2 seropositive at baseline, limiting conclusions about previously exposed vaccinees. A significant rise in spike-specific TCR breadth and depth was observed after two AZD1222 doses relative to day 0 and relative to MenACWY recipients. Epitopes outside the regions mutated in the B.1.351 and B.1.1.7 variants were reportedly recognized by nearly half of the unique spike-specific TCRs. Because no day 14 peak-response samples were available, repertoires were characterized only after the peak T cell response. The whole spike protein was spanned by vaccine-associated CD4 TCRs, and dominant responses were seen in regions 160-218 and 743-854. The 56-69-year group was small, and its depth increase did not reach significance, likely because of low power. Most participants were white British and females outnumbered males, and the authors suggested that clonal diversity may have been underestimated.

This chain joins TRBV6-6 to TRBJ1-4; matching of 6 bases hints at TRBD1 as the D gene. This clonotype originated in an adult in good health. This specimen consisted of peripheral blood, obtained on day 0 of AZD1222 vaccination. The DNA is TGTGCCAGCAGTTCCCCCCGGGGGGCAAAACTGTTTTTT. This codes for CASSSPRGAKLFF.